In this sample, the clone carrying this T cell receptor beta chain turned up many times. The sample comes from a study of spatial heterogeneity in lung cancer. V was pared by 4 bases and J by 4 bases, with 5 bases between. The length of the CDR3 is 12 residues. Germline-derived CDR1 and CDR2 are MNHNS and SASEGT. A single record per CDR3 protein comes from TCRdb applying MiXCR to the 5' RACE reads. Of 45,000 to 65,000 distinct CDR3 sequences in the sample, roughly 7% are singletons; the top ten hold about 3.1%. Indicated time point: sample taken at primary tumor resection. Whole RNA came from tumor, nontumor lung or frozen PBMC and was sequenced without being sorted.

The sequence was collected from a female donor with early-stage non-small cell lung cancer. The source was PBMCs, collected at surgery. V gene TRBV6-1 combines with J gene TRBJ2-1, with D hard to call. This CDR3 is CASSASYNEQFF. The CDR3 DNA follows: TGTGCCAGCAGTGCTAGTTACAATGAGCAGTTCTTC.